Below, one T cell receptor beta chain is given with its context. Its target is unknown. The naive CD8 fraction comprised CD45RO-negative cells positively selected for CCR7 and excluded terminally differentiated effector memory CD45RA+ cells. These data originate in a study of shared clonotypes between healthy human individuals. Study-level information: The composition of the donors was a couple of women and a few men aged 18 to 49. Per donor, CD8 memory used one plate, CD8 naive used two, CD4 memory used three and CD4 naive used three. General study findings and limits: Larger estimated richness was generally recorded for naive subsets relative to memory subsets.

Authors' analysis steps: Because ImmunoSEQ provided only junction sequences with no quality scores, the filtering differed. Some clones are missing from TCRdb's copy, which holds only in-frame ones; the method was immunoSEQ multiplex PCR. V and J calls and clone size are copied from that table; D and trimming were computed from the DNA. The sample holds roughly 1,800,000 clones; just under 95% are singletons and the top ten take more than 0.9%. Sequencing was performed on naive CD8+ T cells sorted from blood. This receptor was obtained from a man younger than 30 in good health.

CDR3 protein: CSVEDRSRGSAILLNTEAFF. CDR3 in DNA: TGCAGCGTTGAAGATAGGTCTAGAGGGAGTGCCATACTCCTGAACACTGAAGCTTTCTTT. The chain links TRBV29-1 to TRBJ1-1; D ambiguous. V lost 0 bases and J lost 0, with 26 bases in between. The CDR3 sequence is 20 residues long. CDR1 and CDR2 (germline): SQVTM, ANQGSEA.